These 21 T cell receptor beta chains were sequenced from one sample in a study of blood T cells in healthy people across ages. Alongside a J-beta primer mix, a sample-barcoded 5' primer served in a second PCR lasting roughly 6 to 11 cycles. TCRdb passed the 5' RACE reads through MiXCR, listing each CDR3 protein once. The repertoire consists of 660,000 or so distinct CDR3 sequences, with 45% to 65% occurring once and the leading ten covering 30% to 45%. What was sequenced was blood. The receptors come from a man in his sixties in good health.

The chain couples TRBV12-3 or TRBV12-4 to TRBJ2-1; a weak D match, TRBD1 (6 bases). The ends were cut back, 5 bases at V and 3 bases at J, with 14 bases in the middle. The CDR3 sequence is 15 residues long. DNA of the CDR3: TGTGCCAGCAGTCCCTCGCCGGACAGCTACAATGAGCAGTTCTTC. Amino acids: CASSPSPDSYNEQFF.

J is TRBJ2-5 and V is TRBV6-5, with 7 bases fitting TRBD1. The tail of the sequence fits TRBJ2-1 better, so the J call may be wrong. CDR3 length: 14 amino acids. Germline CDR1 reads MNHEY; CDR2 reads SVGAGI. The CDR3 DNA sequence: TGTGCCAGCAGTTACTCGGGACAGCAAGAGACCCAGTTCTTC. Translated, it gives CASSYSGQQETQFF.

In DNA, the CDR3 is TGTGCCACCAGTGGGGCAGGGAGGACAGATACGCAGTATTTT. The encoded protein is CATSGAGRTDTQYF. The rearrangement links TRBV24-1 to TRBJ2-3; the D gene is possibly TRBD2 (6 bases). The CDR3 is made up of 14 amino acids. The V and J ends lost 5 bases and 3 bases respectively, with 11 bases between them. CDR1 and CDR2 from the germline V gene are KGHDR and SFDVKD.

This chain joins TRBV12-3 or TRBV12-4 and TRBJ2-3; D is perhaps TRBD1 or TRBD2 (5 bases each). This CDR3 is built from 15 residues. Trimming stripped 7 bases from V and 4 bases from J, with 18 bases between. DNA of the CDR3: TGTGCCAGCACCCGAACGGGGCTTTTCTCAGATACGCAGTATTTT. It yields the protein CASTRTGLFSDTQYF.

The genes are TRBV25-1 and TRBJ2-7; D gene ambiguous. V lost 0 bases, J lost 3 bases, and 6 bases lay in between. CDR1 MGHDK and CDR2 SYGVNS come from the germline V gene. The CDR3 length is 13 residues. CDR3 nucleotide sequence: TGTGCCAGCAGTGAATATGGCGGCTACGAGCAGTACTTC. It translates to CASSEYGGYEQYF.

This chain links TRBV15 with TRBJ2-4, with no clear D. Germline V CDR1 and CDR2: LNHNV, YYDKDF (reference sequence). The V end was cut by 1 base, the J end by 6 bases, with 4 bases between. The CDR3 is 12 amino acids. The CDR3 nucleotides are TGTGCCACCAGCAGAGGAGGAAACATTCAGTACTTC. Translation: CATSRGGNIQYF.

The chain uses TRBV7-8 and TRBJ2-1, with 7 bases aligning to TRBD1. The CDR3 consists of 13 residues. V was pared by 5 bases and J by 12 bases, with 10 bases of the junction left unmatched. CDR1 and CDR2 (germline): SGHVS, FQNEAQ. The CDR3 coding sequence is TGTGCCAGCAGCACGGACAGGCCGAGGGGGCAGTTCTTC. Amino acid sequence: CASSTDRPRGQFF.

This clonotype has only a few counts. V is TRBV28 and J is TRBJ2-7, with 8 bases matching TRBD2. The CDR3 extends over 17 amino acids. In germline, CDR1 is MDHEN, CDR2 SYDVKM. V gave up 4 bases and J gave up 1 base; unmatched junction bases: 12. CDR3 region: CASSSPGGSGGSYEQYF. CDR3 nucleotides: TGTGCCAGCAGTTCCCCGGGGGGAAGCGGGGGTTCCTACGAGCAGTACTTC.

The V gene is TRBV11-2, the J gene TRBJ1-2, with 8 bases lining up with TRBD1. J gave up 8 bases and V 5 bases, and 7 bases lay outside the gene matches. The CDR3 contains 13 residues. Germline V lookup: CDR1 SGHAT, CDR2 FQNNGV. Written as DNA, the CDR3 is TGTGCCAGCAGCGTTTCAGGGGGCGGGGGCTACACCTTC. Amino acids: CASSVSGGGGYTF.

The gene calls are TRBV20-1 and TRBJ1-2; possible D gene TRBD1, 6 bases. V was trimmed by 4 bases and J by 7 bases, leaving 13 bases between them. The CDR3 is 12 residues long. In germline, CDR1 is DFQATT, CDR2 SNEGSKA (reference sequence). CDR3 sequence: CSATKGGSGYTF. CDR3 bases: TGCAGTGCTACCAAGGGGGGGAGTGGCTACACCTTC.

The chain joins TRBV20-1 to TRBJ2-3, with D perhaps being TRBD1 or TRBD2 (5 bases each). This CDR3 spans 14 amino acids. V lost 3 bases and J 7 bases, leaving 17 bases between the germline ends. CDR1 and CDR2 from the germline V gene are DFQATT and SNEGSKA (reference sequence). CDR3 nucleotides: TGCAGTGCTAGCGTGGGGACCCATCCGAATACGCAGTATTTT. Protein: CSASVGTHPNTQYF.

The gene calls are TRBV7-9 and TRBJ1-2; 8 bases map to TRBD1. V lost 5 bases to trimming and J lost 8 bases; unmatched junction nucleotides: 7. The CDR3 contains 13 residues. Germline V lookup: CDR1 SEHNR, CDR2 FQNEAQ (reference sequence). The CDR3: CASSPTGGSGYTF. CDR3 DNA sequence: TGTGCCAGCAGCCCCACAGGGGGGAGCGGCTACACCTTC.

This rearrangement joins TRBV5-6 to TRBJ2-1, with 13 bases identical to TRBD2. Germline-derived CDR1 and CDR2 are SGHDT and YYEEEE. This CDR3 is 15 amino acids long. After removal of 2 bases from V and 8 bases from J, the junction contained 4 bases not matched to a gene. Here the CDR3 reads CASSFGLAGAHEQFF. CDR3 bases: TGTGCCAGCAGCTTCGGACTAGCGGGGGCGCATGAGCAGTTCTTC.

As to this clonotype: An end of the junction differs from the germline gene, which may be a read error. The chain carries TRBV7-2 and TRBJ1-2; TRBD1 is a possible D gene (6 bases). The CDR3 totals 15 residues. Germline V gene data show CDR1 as SGHTA and CDR2 as FQGNSA. The CDR3 bases are TGTGCCAGCAGGACCTGGCGGGGGCTGAACTATGGTTACACCTTC. Translation: CASRTWRGLNYGYTF.

V is TRBV5-1 and J is TRBJ2-7; D might be TRBD1 (8 bases). This CDR3 spans 14 amino acids. Germline CDR1 and CDR2: SGHRS and YFSETQ. V lost 4 bases and J lost 5, with 16 bases in between. CDR3 loop: CASSPRQGRDEQYF. The DNA for the CDR3 is TGCGCCAGCAGCCCCCGACAGGGGAGGGACGAGCAGTACTTC.

Remarks on this clonotype: A read error is possible here, since a much larger clone lies one base away. The chain uses TRBV10-3 and TRBJ1-1; 11 nucleotides align to TRBD1. Germline-derived CDR1 and CDR2 are ENHRY and SYGVKD. The CDR3 consists of 14 residues. With 6 bases clipped from V and 5 bases from J, the junction kept 5 bases outside the gene matches. In nucleotides, the CDR3 is TGTGCCATCAGCGGTGGGACAGGGGGGACTGAAGCTTTCTTT. Translation: CAISGGTGGTEAFF.

CDR3 loop: CASSPRVGSKETQYF. DNA for the CDR3: TGTGCCAGCAGCCCCCGTGTGGGTTCTAAAGAGACCCAGTACTTC. V and J are TRBV7-2 and TRBJ2-5; D gene uncertain. The CDR3 runs 15 residues. V lost 5 bases and J lost 3, with 16 bases in between. Germline values: CDR1 SGHTA, CDR2 FQGNSA.

The chain links TRBV9 to TRBJ2-3; possibly TRBD1 for D (5 bases). V gave up 0 bases and J gave up 4 bases, with 9 bases separating them. Germline CDR1 and CDR2: SGDLS and YYNGEE. CDR3 size: 14 residues. The CDR3 bases are TGTGCCAGCAGCGTAGGTTGGGGCGCAGATACGCAGTATTTT. Its translation is CASSVGWGADTQYF.

CDR3: CASSYDWTAHLQKTQYF. CDR3 in DNA: TGTGCCAGCAGTTACGATTGGACAGCTCATTTACAAAAGACCCAGTACTTC. V usage is TRBV6-2 or TRBV6-3 and J usage is TRBJ2-7; TRBD1 is a possible D gene (6 bases). The better agreement between TRBJ2-5 and the DNA end casts doubt on the J call. CDR3 length: 17 residues. In germline, CDR1 is MNHEY, CDR2 SVGEGT.

At least ten counts were recorded for this clonotype. The rearrangement uses TRBV20-1 and TRBJ2-7; 7 bases are shared with TRBD1. The CDR3 totals 13 residues. The junction had 8 bases not matched to a gene; V was cut back by 3 bases and J by 6 bases. Per germline, CDR1 DFQATT and CDR2 SNEGSKA (reference sequence). CDR3 in DNA: TGCAGTGCTAGGGGCGACAGGGAACGCGAGCAGTACTTC. This encodes CSARGDREREQYF.

This rearrangement joins TRBV6-2 or TRBV6-3 to TRBJ2-4; D gene unclear. The better agreement between TRBJ2-5 and the DNA end casts doubt on the J call. This CDR3 is 13 amino acids long. From germline, CDR1 is MNHEY and CDR2 SVGEGT. CDR3 nucleotides: TGTGCCAGCAGTTACAGGCCTCCAGAGACCCAGTACTTC. It codes for CASSYRPPETQYF.